The 13 T cell receptor beta chains reported below all come from one sample, sequenced in a study of cytomegalovirus exposure and HLA in healthy donors. Primers included in the PCR were 60 Vbeta and 13 Jbeta primers. Profiled with immunoSEQ multiplex PCR; TCRdb holds only in-frame clones, not every one. The table has more than 55,000 clones, 74% seen once; the top ten hold 11%. The specimen was PBMCs. These receptor sequences come from an older woman in good health and CMV-seropositive.

This rearrangement joins TRBV29-1 to TRBJ1-3, with D possibly TRBD1 on 6 matching bases. The germline CDR1 and CDR2 sequences are SQVTM and ANQGSEA. This CDR3 contains 12 residues. Trimming took 6 bases from V and 4 from J, leaving 10 bases between them. CDR3 protein: CSVRGLGNTIYF. DNA of the CDR3: TGCAGCGTCAGGGGCCTAGGAAACACCATATATTTT.

This chain links TRBV7-3 with TRBJ2-2; TRBD2 aligns across 8 bases. This CDR3 has 17 residues. Germline trimming cut 3 bases from V and 4 bases from J; bases unmatched to any gene: 10. Germline V gene data show CDR1 as SGHTA and CDR2 as FQGTGA. In nucleotides, the CDR3 is TGTGCCAGCAGCTTCGTTCCGGGGGGGCCCGGCACCGGGGAGCTGTTTTTT. Protein product: CASSFVPGGPGTGELFF.

This sequence joins TRBV19 and TRBJ1-1; 8 positions match TRBD1. Germline V gives CDR1 LNHDA, CDR2 SQIVND (reference sequence). This CDR3 has 14 residues. The ends lost 7 bases at V and 3 bases at J; junction bases unmatched: 7. For the CDR3, the DNA is TGTGCCAGTACCTTCAGGGGGCTCGACACTGAAGCTTTCTTT. Amino acids: CASTFRGLDTEAFF.

The J gene is TRBJ1-3, the V gene TRBV5-6; 8 bases fit TRBD1. The CDR3 extends over 13 amino acids. CDR1 and CDR2 (germline): SGHDT, YYEEEE. Germline trimming cut 4 bases from V and 4 bases from J; bases unmatched to any gene: 1. DNA of the CDR3: TGTGCCAGCAGCGGACAGGGCGGAAACACCATATATTTT. This gives the protein CASSGQGGNTIYF.

The V and J genes are TRBV9 and TRBJ1-5; 10 bases align to TRBD1. The CDR3 sequence is 15 residues long. Losses at the gene ends were 4 bases for V and 5 bases for J; bases not matched to a gene: 6. CDR1 SGDLS and CDR2 YYNGEE come from the germline V gene. The CDR3, as DNA: TGTGCCAGCAGCCCGCATGGGACAGGGGATCAGCCCCAGCATTTT. This encodes CASSPHGTGDQPQHF.

The CDR3: CARGARDNNQPQHF. The CDR3 DNA reads as TGTGCCAGGGGGGCTAGGGACAACAACCAGCCCCAGCATTTT. The chain uses TRBV7-9 and TRBJ1-5, with D possibly being TRBD1 (6 bases). The length of the CDR3 is 14 residues. Germline values: CDR1 SEHNR, CDR2 FQNEAQ (reference sequence). The V end was cut by 9 bases, the J end by 7 bases, with 19 bases between.

The chain links TRBV6-5 to TRBJ1-1, with 9 bases identical to TRBD1. The CDR3 has 15 residues. Per germline, CDR1 MNHEY and CDR2 SVGAGI. With V trimmed by 2 bases and J by 0 bases, 1 base remained unmatched. This CDR3 is CASSYGTGMNTEAFF. CDR3 DNA: TGTGCCAGCAGTTACGGGACAGGGATGAACACTGAAGCTTTCTTT.

The rearrangement links TRBV5-1 to TRBJ2-7; 12 nucleotides align to TRBD1. Trimming removed 2 bases from V and 5 bases from J; junction bases left unmatched: 5. CDR3 size: 15 residues. In germline, CDR1 is SGHRS, CDR2 YFSETQ. The CDR3 protein is CASSFTGTGGHEQYF. Written as DNA, the CDR3 is TGCGCCAGCAGCTTCACCGGGACAGGGGGCCACGAGCAGTACTTC. Together with reference TRBV5-1 and TRBJ2-7, the CDR3 gives the full variable domain: KAGVTQTPRYLIKTRGQQVTLSCSPISGHRSVSWYQQTPGQGLQFLFEYFSETQRNKGNFPGRFSGRQFSNSRSEMNVSTLELGDSALYLCASSFTGTGGHEQYFGPGTRLTVT.

The genes are TRBV2 and TRBJ2-5; 13 bases agree with TRBD2. CDR3 length: 15 amino acids. J lost 2 bases, V lost 4 bases, and 1 base had no gene match. Per the germline V gene, CDR1 is SNHLY and CDR2 is FYNNEI. CDR3 amino acids: CASSGTSGGQETQYF. The DNA for the CDR3 is TGTGCCAGCAGTGGGACTAGCGGGGGACAAGAGACCCAGTACTTC.

The CDR3 here is CAISPGQSYGYTF. The CDR3 DNA follows: TGTGCCATCAGCCCGGGACAGTCCTATGGCTACACCTTC. V gene TRBV10-3 combines with J gene TRBJ1-2; 7 positions agree with TRBD1. The CDR3 loop spans 13 amino acids. CDR1 and CDR2 from the germline V gene are ENHRY and SYGVKD. The V segment lost 6 bases and the J segment 4 bases; nucleotides outside the gene matches: 5.

This clone was counted only a few times. The chain carries TRBV6-6 and TRBJ1-4; 8 nucleotides line up with TRBD1. The CDR3 runs 14 residues. Germline lookup yields CDR1 MNHNY and CDR2 SVGAGI (reference sequence). J gave up 7 bases and V 6 bases, and 7 bases lay outside the gene matches. The CDR3 nucleotides are TGTGCCAGCAGCCTACAGGGGGAGGGTGAAAAACTGTTTTTT. Protein: CASSLQGEGEKLFF.

This sequence joins TRBV7-6 and TRBJ1-1, with 8 bases fitting TRBD1. The CDR3 length is 15 residues. Germline V lookup: CDR1 SGHVS, CDR2 FNYEAQ. V lost 4 bases, J lost 3 bases, and 7 bases stayed unmatched. The CDR3, as DNA: TGTGCCAGCAGCTCACGTACAGGGGGGGACACTGAAGCTTTCTTT. Protein: CASSSRTGGDTEAFF. Complete variable domain (other parts from reference TRBV7-6 and TRBJ1-1): GAGVSQSPRYKVTKRGQDVALRCDPISGHVSLYWYRQALGQGPEFLTYFNYEAQQDKSGLPNDRFSAERPEGSISTLTIQRTEQRDSAMYRCASSSRTGGDTEAFFGQGTRLTVV.

For this clone: This same CDR3 is encoded by further DNA sequences in the sample. This chain uses TRBV7-2 with TRBJ1-1; TRBD1 might be the D (5 bases). Germline V gives CDR1 SGHTA, CDR2 FQGNSA. This CDR3 contains 14 residues. With 3 bases removed from V and 0 bases from J, the gap between germline ends came to 8 bases. CDR3 in DNA: TGTGCCAGCAGCTTGGGGGGGGTGAACACTGAAGCTTTCTTT. This translates into CASSLGGVNTEAFF. The full variable domain, rest sourced from reference TRBV7-2 and TRBJ1-1, is GAGVSQSPSNKVTEKGKDVELRCDPISGHTALYWYRQSLGQGLEFLIYFQGNSAPDKSGLPSDRFSAERTGGSVSTLTIQRTQQEDSAVYLCASSLGGVNTEAFFGQGTRLTVV.